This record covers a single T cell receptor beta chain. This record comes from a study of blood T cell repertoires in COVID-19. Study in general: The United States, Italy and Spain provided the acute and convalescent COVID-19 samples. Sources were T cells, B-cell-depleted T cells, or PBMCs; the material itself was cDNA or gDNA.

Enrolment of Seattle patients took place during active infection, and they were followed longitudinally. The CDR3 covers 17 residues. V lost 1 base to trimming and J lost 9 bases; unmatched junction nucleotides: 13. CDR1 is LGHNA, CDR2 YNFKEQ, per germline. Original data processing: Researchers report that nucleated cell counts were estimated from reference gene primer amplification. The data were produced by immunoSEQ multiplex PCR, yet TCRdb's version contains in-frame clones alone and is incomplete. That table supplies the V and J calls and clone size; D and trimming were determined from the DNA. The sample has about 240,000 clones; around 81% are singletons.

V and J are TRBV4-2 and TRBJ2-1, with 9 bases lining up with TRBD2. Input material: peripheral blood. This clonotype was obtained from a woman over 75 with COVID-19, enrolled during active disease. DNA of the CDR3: TGTGCCAGCAGCCAAGTGGAACTAGCGGGTCGATTTAGTGAGCAGTTCTTC. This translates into CASSQVELAGRFSEQFF.